This TCR beta chain was identified during a study of vaccination and CD4 T cells after COVID-19. Study information: The convalescent group had six males, four females, seven Caucasians, two Asians, one multiracial. A median of approximately 100 days (range 35 to 161) separated diagnosis from post-COVID sampling. In culture, cells were exposed to overlapping spike peptides from SARS-CoV-2, HCoV-NL63, HCoV-OC43 and HCoV-229E.

Sequenced with the Oncomine TCR Beta short-read assay was DNA taken from cultured CD4+ T cells. One entry per CDR3 protein results from TCRdb running MiXCR on the PCR reads. In the table there are about 12,000 distinct CDR3 sequences, roughly 43% of which are singletons. In its sample, this clonotype was seen once. Its antigen is not known. Treatment: approximately nine-day PBMC culture with coronavirus spike peptide pools or control peptides (ViraFEST assay). The V gene's germline CDR1 is DFQATT and CDR2 SNEGSKA (reference sequence). The CDR3 contains 15 residues. Germline trimming cut 3 bases from V and 2 bases from J; bases unmatched to any gene: 9.

The sample comprised CD4+ T cells from blood, cultured in vitro. This clonotype was obtained from a human donor who had recovered from COVID-19. This chain links TRBV20-1 with TRBJ2-7, with 8 bases aligning to TRBD2. CDR3 residues: CSARGAGELPYEQYF. The CDR3 DNA sequence: TGCAGTGCTAGGGGAGCGGGAGAGCTTCCCTACGAGCAGTACTTC.